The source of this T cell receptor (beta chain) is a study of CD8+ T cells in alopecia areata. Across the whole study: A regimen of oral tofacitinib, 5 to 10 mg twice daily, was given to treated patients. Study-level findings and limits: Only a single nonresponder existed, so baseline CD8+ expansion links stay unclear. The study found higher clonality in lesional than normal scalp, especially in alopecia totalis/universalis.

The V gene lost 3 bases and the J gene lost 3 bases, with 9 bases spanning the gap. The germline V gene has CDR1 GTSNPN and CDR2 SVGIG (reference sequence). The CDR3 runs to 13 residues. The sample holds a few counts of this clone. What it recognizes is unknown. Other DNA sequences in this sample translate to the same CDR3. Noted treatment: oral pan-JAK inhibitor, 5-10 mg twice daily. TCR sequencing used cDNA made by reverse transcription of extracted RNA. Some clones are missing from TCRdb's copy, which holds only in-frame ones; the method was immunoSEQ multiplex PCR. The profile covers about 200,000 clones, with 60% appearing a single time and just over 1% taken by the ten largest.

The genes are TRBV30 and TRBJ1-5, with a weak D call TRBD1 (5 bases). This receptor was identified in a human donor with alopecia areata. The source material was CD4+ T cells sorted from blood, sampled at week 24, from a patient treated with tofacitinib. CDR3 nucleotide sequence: TGTGCCTGGAGGGGGGGAGACAATCAGCCCCAGCATTTT. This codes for CAWRGGDNQPQHF. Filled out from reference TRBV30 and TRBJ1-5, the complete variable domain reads SQTIHQWPATLVQPVGSPLSLECTVEGTSNPNLYWYRQAAGRGLQLLFYSVGIGQISSEVPQNLSASRPQDRQFILSSKKLLLSDSGFYLCAWRGGDNQPQHFGDGTRLSIL.